The rows below give T cell receptor beta chains drawn from one sample of a study of shared clonotypes between healthy human individuals. Clones were sequenced by immunoSEQ multiplex PCR, and TCRdb holds only the in-frame ones, with some missing. Of around 1.9 million clones in the sample, roughly 95% were seen once. Sequencing was performed on naive CD8+ T cells from PBMCs. These receptors all stem from a man between 18 and 35 years old in good health. Some clones in this sample may be carry-over from other donors' samples. CDR3s include the opening cysteine and the closing phenylalanine or tryptophan. D genes are given only for firm matches. Clone size is shown for a subset of rows, as once, few, many or a class of expanded clone.

d_gene	v_gene	len	j_gene	abundance	CDR3aa	CDR3nt
NA	TRBV11-2	18	TRBJ1-4	NA	CASSLGSGWGATNEKLFF	TGTGCCAGCAGCTTAGGATCCGGCTGGGGTGCAACTAATGAAAAACTGTTTTTT
NA	TRBV15	14	TRBJ2-2	NA	CATSRDRDTGELFF	TGTGCCACCAGCAGAGACCGGGACACCGGGGAGCTGTTTTTT
NA	TRBV29-1	12	TRBJ2-7	once	CSATDGLYEQYF	TGCAGCGCTACCGACGGTCTCTACGAGCAGTACTTC
NA	TRBV28	13	TRBJ2-7	NA	CASENRVGYEQYF	TGTGCCAGCGAGAACAGGGTCGGCTACGAGCAGTACTTC
TRBD1	TRBV4-1	14	TRBJ2-7	NA	CASSQVGGTGLTSF	TGCGCCAGCAGCCAAGTTGGCGGGACAGGGCTCACTTCTTTC
NA	TRBV19	14	TRBJ1-5	once	CASSYPSGNQPQHF	TGTGCCAGTAGCTACCCGTCCGGGAATCAGCCCCAGCATTTT
NA	TRBV10-3	15	TRBJ1-6	once	CAISEGPGDNSPLHF	TGTGCCATCAGTGAGGGACCGGGGGATAATTCACCCCTCCACTTT
NA	TRBV6-1	16	TRBJ1-4	NA	CASSETLLGRGEKLFF	TGTGCCAGCAGTGAAACCCTACTTGGGCGTGGTGAAAAACTGTTTTTT
TRBD1	TRBV7-9	12	TRBJ2-7	NA	CASSSLFRDRDF	TGTGCCAGCAGCTCTCTCTTCCGGGACAGGGATTTC
TRBD2	TRBV7-2	14	TRBJ2-7	NA	CASSFAGGGYEQYF	TGTGCCAGCAGCTTCGCGGGAGGGGGCTACGAGCAGTACTTC
TRBD1	TRBV29-1	12	TRBJ1-1	few	CSAGGQNTEAFF	TGCAGCGCAGGGGGCCAGAACACTGAAGCTTTCTTT
NA	TRBV9	13	TRBJ1-2	NA	CASSVPWADGYTF	TGTGCCAGCAGCGTACCCTGGGCGGATGGCTACACCTTC
TRBD1	TRBV7-9	15	TRBJ2-1	NA	CASSLGQGGYNEQFF	TGTGCCAGCAGCTTAGGACAGGGGGGCTACAATGAGCAGTTCTTC
TRBD2	TRBV29-1	16	TRBJ2-4	NA	CSVEEGTSPVKNIQYF	TGCAGCGTTGAAGAAGGGACTAGTCCCGTCAAAAACATTCAGTACTTC
TRBD1	TRBV7-2	19	TRBJ1-5	NA	CASTPLGRGRGSGNQPQHF	TGTGCCAGCACCCCCCTAGGAAGGGGGCGGGGGTCTGGCAATCAGCCCCAGCATTTT
NA	TRBV9	14	TRBJ2-5	NA	CASSSGTGDETQYF	TGTGCCAGCAGCTCCGGGACCGGAGACGAGACCCAGTACTTC
TRBD1	TRBV7-2	13	TRBJ2-7	NA	CASSGTGDYEQYF	TGTGCCAGCAGCGGGACAGGGGACTACGAGCAGTACTTC
TRBD1	TRBV28	15	TRBJ2-7	NA	CASSHYGDRDYEQYF	TGTGCCAGCAGCCACTACGGGGACAGGGACTACGAGCAGTACTTC
TRBD2	TRBV9	15	TRBJ2-7	NA	CASSHGRATQREQYF	TGTGCCAGCAGCCACGGGAGGGCCACCCAGCGGGAGCAGTACTTC
NA	TRBV14	12	TRBJ2-7	NA	CASSQDSLSRDF	TGTGCCAGCAGCCAAGATTCCCTTTCGCGGGACTTC
NA	TRBV9	18	TRBJ2-3	NA	CASSAPLDPRPPTDTQYF	TGTGCCAGCAGCGCGCCTCTGGACCCGCGCCCCCCCACAGATACGCAGTATTTT
NA	TRBV13	13	TRBJ1-1	NA	CASSPEGTFEAFF	TGTGCCAGCAGCCCGGAGGGGACCTTTGAAGCTTTCTTT
NA	TRBV30	12	TRBJ2-4	NA	CAWRLAENIQYF	TGTGCCTGGAGGTTGGCCGAAAACATTCAGTACTTC
TRBD1	TRBV18	14	TRBJ1-2	once	CASSLGTGDYGYTF	TGTGCCAGCTCTCTAGGGACAGGCGACTATGGCTACACCTTC
TRBD2	TRBV28	14	TRBJ2-1	NA	CASSFGTRVNEQFF	TGTGCCAGCAGTTTCGGGACTAGGGTAAATGAGCAGTTCTTC
NA	TRBV7-8	15	TRBJ2-3	NA	CASSLAAVSTDTQYF	TGTGCCAGCAGCTTAGCGGCAGTAAGCACAGATACGCAGTATTTT
NA	TRBV7-8	16	TRBJ2-1	NA	CASSLRASRTKREQFF	TGTGCCAGCAGCTTAAGGGCCTCTAGGACAAAACGTGAGCAGTTCTTC
TRBD1	TRBV29-1	15	TRBJ1-5	NA	CSVSFGQGVSQPQHF	TGCAGCGTTTCTTTCGGACAGGGGGTTTCTCAGCCCCAGCATTTT
NA	TRBV30	12	TRBJ1-2	few	CAWDGLAYGYTF	TGTGCCTGGGACGGGCTAGCGTATGGCTACACCTTC
TRBD1	TRBV9	15	TRBJ2-1	NA	CASSAQTGAYNEQFF	TGTGCCAGCAGCGCCCAGACAGGGGCCTACAATGAGCAGTTCTTC
TRBD1	TRBV29-1	12	TRBJ2-7	few	CSVFQGAYEQYF	TGCAGCGTTTTCCAGGGGGCCTACGAGCAGTACTTC
NA	TRBV7-8	18	TRBJ1-1	NA	CASSLVTGGKLGGTEAFF	TGTGCCAGCAGCTTAGTTACTGGGGGCAAACTGGGAGGAACTGAAGCTTTCTTT
NA	TRBV7-9	11	TRBJ1-1	few	CASRSNTEAFF	TGTGCCAGCAGATCGAACACTGAAGCTTTCTTT
NA	TRBV5-4	14	TRBJ1-4	NA	CASSSPQNNEKLFF	TGTGCCAGCAGCTCACCCCAGAACAATGAAAAACTGTTTTTT
TRBD2	TRBV29-1	17	TRBJ2-2	NA	CSVYGTSGSGGTGELFF	TGCAGCGTTTATGGGACTAGCGGGAGTGGCGGGACCGGGGAGCTGTTTTTT
TRBD2	TRBV9	14	TRBJ2-7	NA	CASSPRLAPLEQYF	TGTGCCAGCAGCCCCAGACTAGCCCCGCTCGAGCAGTACTTC
NA	TRBV30	12	TRBJ2-1	NA	CAWSSSSYEQFF	TGTGCCTGGAGTTCGAGTTCGTATGAGCAGTTCTTC
TRBD2	TRBV7-9	17	TRBJ2-7	NA	CASIGTSGSGGSSEQYF	TGTGCCAGCATCGGGACTAGCGGGAGTGGGGGTTCAAGCGAGCAGTACTTC
TRBD2	TRBV4-1	13	TRBJ2-7	once	CASSQDQAAGQYF	TGCGCCAGCAGCCAAGATCAGGCAGCGGGACAGTACTTC
NA	TRBV5-6	14	TRBJ2-5	NA	CASSLVTRRETQYF	TGTGCCAGCAGCTTGGTCACAAGGAGGGAGACCCAGTACTTC
NA	TRBV11-2	16	TRBJ1-1	once	CASSPRGVSMNTEAFF	TGTGCCAGCAGCCCCCGAGGGGTATCTATGAACACTGAAGCTTTCTTT
NA	TRBV10-3	16	TRBJ2-2	NA	CAISEIYRTNTGELFF	TGTGCCATCAGTGAGATATATCGGACTAATACCGGGGAGCTGTTTTTT
NA	TRBV5-1	17	TRBJ1-2	few	CASRESSSRAPFYGYTF	TGCGCCAGCAGGGAATCCTCCTCTCGGGCCCCCTTCTATGGCTACACCTTC
NA	TRBV6-5	14	TRBJ1-2	NA	CASSYSAGGPGYTF	TGTGCCAGCAGTTACTCGGCGGGGGGGCCTGGCTACACCTTC
TRBD1	TRBV9	15	TRBJ2-7	NA	CASSVVGTGMQEQYF	TGTGCCAGCAGCGTAGTAGGGACAGGGATGCAAGAGCAGTACTTC